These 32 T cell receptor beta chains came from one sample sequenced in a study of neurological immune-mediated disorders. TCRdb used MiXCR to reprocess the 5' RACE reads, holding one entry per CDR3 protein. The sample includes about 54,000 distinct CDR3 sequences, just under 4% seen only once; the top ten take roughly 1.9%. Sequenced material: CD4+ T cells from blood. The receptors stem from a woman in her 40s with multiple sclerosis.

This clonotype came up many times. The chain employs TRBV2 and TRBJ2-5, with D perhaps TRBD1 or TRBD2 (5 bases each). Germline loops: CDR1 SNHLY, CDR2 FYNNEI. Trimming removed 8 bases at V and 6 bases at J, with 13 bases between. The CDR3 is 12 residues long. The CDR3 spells CASLNEGQTQYF. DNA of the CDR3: TGTGCCAGCCTAAACGAGGGACAGACCCAGTACTTC. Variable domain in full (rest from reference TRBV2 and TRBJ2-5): EPEVTQTPSHQVTQMGQEVILRCVPISNHLYFYWYRQILGQKVEFLVSFYNNEISEKSEIFDDQFSVERPDGSNFTLKIRSTKLEDSAMYFCASLNEGQTQYFGPGTRLLVL.

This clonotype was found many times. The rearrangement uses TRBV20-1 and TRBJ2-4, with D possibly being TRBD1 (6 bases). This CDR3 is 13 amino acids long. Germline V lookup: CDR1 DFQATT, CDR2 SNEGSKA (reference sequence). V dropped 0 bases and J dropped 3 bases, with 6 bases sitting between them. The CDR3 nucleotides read TGCAGTGCTAGAGAGACAGGCAAAAACATTCAGTACTTC. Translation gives CSARETGKNIQYF.

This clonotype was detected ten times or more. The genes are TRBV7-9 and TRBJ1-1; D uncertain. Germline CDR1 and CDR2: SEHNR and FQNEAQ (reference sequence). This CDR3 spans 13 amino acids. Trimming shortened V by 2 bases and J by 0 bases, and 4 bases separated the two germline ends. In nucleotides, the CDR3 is TGTGCCAGCAGCTTAAGCGTGAACACTGAAGCTTTCTTT. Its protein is CASSLSVNTEAFF.

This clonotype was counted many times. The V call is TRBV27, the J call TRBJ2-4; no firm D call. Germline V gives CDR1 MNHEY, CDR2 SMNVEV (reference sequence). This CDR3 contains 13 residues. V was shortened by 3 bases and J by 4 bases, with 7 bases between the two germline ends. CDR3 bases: TGTGCCAGCAGTTTTCCCGGGAAAAACATTCAGTACTTC. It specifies CASSFPGKNIQYF.

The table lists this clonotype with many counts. The CDR3 nucleotides read TGCAGTGCTAGGAAGGGACAGGGGGGATCTAATGAAAAACTGTTTTTT. Translation gives CSARKGQGGSNEKLFF. The J gene is TRBJ1-4, the V gene TRBV20-1, with 11 bases aligning to TRBD1. Germline V gene sequence: CDR1 DFQATT, CDR2 SNEGSKA (reference sequence). V lost 3 bases and J lost 3; bases outside the gene matches: 6. The CDR3 runs 16 residues.

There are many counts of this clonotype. For the CDR3, the DNA is TGTGCCAGCAGGGACCTAGTGTCGGAGACCCAGTACTTC. It codes for CASRDLVSETQYF. The chain carries TRBV7-2 and TRBJ2-5; D is unresolved. The CDR3 covers 13 residues. Germline CDR1 SGHTA, CDR2 FQGNSA. The ends were cut back, 6 bases at V and 5 bases at J, with 13 bases in the middle.

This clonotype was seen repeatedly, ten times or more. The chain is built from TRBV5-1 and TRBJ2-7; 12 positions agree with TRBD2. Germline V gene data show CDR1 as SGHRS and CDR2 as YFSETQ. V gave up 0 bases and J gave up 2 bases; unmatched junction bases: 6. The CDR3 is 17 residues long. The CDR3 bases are TGCGCCAGCAGCTTGGCTTCTAGCGGGGGGGCCCCCTACGAGCAGTACTTC. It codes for CASSLASSGGAPYEQYF.

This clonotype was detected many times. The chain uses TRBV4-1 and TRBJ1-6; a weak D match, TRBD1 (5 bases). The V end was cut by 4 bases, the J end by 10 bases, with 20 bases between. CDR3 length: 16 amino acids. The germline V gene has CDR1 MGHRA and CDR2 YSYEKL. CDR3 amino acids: CASSLYMTATISPLHF. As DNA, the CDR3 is TGCGCCAGCAGCCTATACATGACAGCGACTATATCACCCCTCCACTTT.

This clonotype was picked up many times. CDR3 amino acids: CSARETGTRYEQYF. The CDR3 DNA is TGCAGTGCCCGAGAGACCGGGACTCGTTACGAGCAGTACTTC. The chain is built from TRBV20-1 and TRBJ2-7; D might be TRBD2 (6 bases). This CDR3 is 14 amino acids long. CDR1 and CDR2 (germline): DFQATT, SNEGSKA (reference sequence). Trimming cost V 6 bases and J 4 bases, with 19 bases left between them.

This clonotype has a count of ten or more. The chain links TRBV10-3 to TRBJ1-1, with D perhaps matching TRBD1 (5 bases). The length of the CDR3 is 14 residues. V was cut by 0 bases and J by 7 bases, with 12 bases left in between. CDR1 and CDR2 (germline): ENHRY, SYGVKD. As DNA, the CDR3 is TGTGCCATCAGTGAGTCGGGACCGACTTTTGAAGCTTTCTTT. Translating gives CAISESGPTFEAFF.

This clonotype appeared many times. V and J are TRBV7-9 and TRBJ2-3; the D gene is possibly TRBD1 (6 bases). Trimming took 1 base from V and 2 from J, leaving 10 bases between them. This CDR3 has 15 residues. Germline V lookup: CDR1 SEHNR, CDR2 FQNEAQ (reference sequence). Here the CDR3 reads CASSLGDRITDTQYF. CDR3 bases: TGTGCCAGCAGCTTAGGAGACAGGATCACAGATACGCAGTATTTT.

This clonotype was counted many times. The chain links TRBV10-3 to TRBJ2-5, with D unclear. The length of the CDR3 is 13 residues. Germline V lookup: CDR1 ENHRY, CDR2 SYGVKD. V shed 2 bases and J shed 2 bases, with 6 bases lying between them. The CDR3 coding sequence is TGTGCCATCAGTGAGCCCAGACAAGAGACCCAGTACTTC. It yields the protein CAISEPRQETQYF.

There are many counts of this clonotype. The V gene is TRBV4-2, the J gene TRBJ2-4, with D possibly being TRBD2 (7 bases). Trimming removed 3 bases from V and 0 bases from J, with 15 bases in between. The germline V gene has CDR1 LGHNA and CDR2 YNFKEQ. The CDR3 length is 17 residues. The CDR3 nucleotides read TGTGCCAGCAGCCACGCGGGCGCGGGGGCAGCCAAAAACATTCAGTACTTC. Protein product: CASSHAGAGAAKNIQYF.

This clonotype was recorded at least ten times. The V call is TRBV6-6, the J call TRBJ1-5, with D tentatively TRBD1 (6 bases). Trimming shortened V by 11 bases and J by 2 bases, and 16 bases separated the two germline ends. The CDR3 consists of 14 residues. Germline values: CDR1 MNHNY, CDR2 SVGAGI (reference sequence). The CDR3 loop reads CAVAGEGGNQPQHF. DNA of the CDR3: TGTGCCGTAGCAGGGGAAGGGGGCAATCAGCCCCAGCATTTT.

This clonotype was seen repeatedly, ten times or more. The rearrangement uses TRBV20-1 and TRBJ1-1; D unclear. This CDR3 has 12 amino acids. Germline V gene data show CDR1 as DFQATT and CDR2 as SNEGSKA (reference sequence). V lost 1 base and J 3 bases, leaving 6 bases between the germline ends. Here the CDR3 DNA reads TGCAGTGCTAGAGTTCGCTACACTGAAGCTTTCTTT. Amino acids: CSARVRYTEAFF.

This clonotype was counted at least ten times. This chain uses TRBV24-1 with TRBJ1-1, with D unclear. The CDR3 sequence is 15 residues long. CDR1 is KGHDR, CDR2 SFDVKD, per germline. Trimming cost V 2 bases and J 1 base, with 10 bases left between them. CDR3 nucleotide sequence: TGTGCCACCAGTGATTCTCGCAGTGGGAACACTGAAGCTTTCTTT. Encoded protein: CATSDSRSGNTEAFF.

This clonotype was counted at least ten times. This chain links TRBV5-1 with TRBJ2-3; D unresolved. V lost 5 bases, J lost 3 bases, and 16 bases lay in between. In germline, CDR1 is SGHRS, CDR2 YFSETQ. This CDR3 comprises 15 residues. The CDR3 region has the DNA TGCGCCAGCAGTGGCGGTCGGTCTGGAACAGATACGCAGTATTTT. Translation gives CASSGGRSGTDTQYF.

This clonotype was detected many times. Written as DNA, the CDR3 is TGCGCCAGCAGTGACAGGAGAAACGAGCAGTACTTC. Translation gives CASSDRRNEQYF. The V gene is TRBV10-1, the J gene TRBJ2-7; D call uncertain. Germline CDR1 WNHNN, CDR2 SYGVQD (reference sequence). CDR3 length: 12 residues. With 3 bases removed from V and 5 bases from J, the gap between germline ends came to 8 bases.

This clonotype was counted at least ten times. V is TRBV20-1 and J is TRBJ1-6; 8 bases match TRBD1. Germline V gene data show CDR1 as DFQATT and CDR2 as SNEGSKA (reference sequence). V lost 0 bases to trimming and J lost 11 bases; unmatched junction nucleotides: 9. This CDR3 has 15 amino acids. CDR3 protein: CSARDVRGLAPPLHF. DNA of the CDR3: TGCAGTGCTAGAGATGTCAGGGGGCTCGCACCACCCCTCCACTTT.

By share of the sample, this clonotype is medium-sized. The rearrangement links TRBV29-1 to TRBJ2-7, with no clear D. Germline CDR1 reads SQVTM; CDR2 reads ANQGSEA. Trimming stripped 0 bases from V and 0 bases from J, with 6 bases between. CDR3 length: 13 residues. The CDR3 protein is CSVEEDHSYEQYF. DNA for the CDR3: TGCAGCGTTGAAGAGGATCACTCCTACGAGCAGTACTTC.

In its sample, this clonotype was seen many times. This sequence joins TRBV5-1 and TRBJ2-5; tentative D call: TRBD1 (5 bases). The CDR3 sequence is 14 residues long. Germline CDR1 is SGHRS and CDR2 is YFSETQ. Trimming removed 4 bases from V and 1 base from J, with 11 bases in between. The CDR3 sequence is CASSLEDSQETQYF. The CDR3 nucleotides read TGCGCCAGCAGCCTAGAAGACAGCCAAGAGACCCAGTACTTC.

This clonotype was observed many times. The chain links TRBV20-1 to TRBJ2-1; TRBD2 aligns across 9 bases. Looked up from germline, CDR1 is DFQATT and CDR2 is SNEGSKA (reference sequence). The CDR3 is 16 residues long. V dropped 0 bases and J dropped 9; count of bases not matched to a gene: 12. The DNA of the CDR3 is TGCAGTGCTAGAGATGGGGGCGGGGGGGTATCCAGTGAGCAGTTCTTC. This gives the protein CSARDGGGGVSSEQFF.

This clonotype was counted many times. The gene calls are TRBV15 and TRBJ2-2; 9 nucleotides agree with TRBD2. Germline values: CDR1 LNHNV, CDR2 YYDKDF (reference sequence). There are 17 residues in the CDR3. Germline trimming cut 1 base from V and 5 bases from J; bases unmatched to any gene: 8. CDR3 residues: CATSRVASGVKTGELFF. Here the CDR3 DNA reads TGTGCCACCAGCAGAGTGGCTAGCGGGGTAAAAACCGGGGAGCTGTTTTTT.

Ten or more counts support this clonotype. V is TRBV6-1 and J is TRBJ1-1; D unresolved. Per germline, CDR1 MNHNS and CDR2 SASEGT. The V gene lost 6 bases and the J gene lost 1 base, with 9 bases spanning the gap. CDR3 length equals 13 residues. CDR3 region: CASSVRRNTEAFF. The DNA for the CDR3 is TGTGCCAGCAGCGTTAGGAGGAACACTGAAGCTTTCTTT.

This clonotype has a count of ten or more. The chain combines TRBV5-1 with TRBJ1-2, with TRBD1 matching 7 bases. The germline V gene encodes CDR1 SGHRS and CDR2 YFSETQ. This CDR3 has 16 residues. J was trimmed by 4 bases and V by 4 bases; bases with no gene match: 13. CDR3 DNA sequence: TGCGCCAGCAGCCCCCTTGCTGGGACAGCGCTCTATGGCTACACCTTC. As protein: CASSPLAGTALYGYTF.

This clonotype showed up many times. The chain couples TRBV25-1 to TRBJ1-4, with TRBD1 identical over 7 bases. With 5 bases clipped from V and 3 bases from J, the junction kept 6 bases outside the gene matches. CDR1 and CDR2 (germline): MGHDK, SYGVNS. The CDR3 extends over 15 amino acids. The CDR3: CASSTGVQANEKLFF. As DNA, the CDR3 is TGTGCCAGCAGTACAGGGGTTCAAGCTAATGAAAAACTGTTTTTT. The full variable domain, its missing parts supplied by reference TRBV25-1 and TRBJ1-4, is EADIYQTPRYLVIGTGKKITLECSQTMGHDKMYWYQQDPGMELHLIHYSYGVNSTEKGDLSSESTVSRIRTEHFPLTLESARPSHTSQYLCASSTGVQANEKLFFGSGTQLSVL.

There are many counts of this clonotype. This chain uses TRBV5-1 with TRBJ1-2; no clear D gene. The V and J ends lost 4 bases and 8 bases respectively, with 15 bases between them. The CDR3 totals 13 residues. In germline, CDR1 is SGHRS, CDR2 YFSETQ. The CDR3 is CASSPLRGEGYTF. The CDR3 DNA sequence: TGCGCCAGCAGCCCCCTACGGGGTGAAGGCTACACCTTC.

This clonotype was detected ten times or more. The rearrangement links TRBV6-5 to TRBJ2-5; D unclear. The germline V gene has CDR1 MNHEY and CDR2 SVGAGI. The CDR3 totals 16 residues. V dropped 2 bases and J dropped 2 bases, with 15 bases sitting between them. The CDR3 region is CASSYGPGGRQETQYF. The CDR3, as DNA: TGTGCCAGCAGTTACGGGCCCGGTGGCAGGCAAGAGACCCAGTACTTC.

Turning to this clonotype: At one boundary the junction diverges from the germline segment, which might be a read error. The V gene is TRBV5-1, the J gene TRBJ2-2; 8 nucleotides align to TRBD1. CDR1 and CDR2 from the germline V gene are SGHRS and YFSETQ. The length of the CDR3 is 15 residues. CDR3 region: CASSFGQGGTEELFF. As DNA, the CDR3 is TGCGCCAGCAGCTTTGGACAGGGAGGCACCGAGGAGCTGTTTTTT. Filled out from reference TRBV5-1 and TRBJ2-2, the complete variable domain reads KAGVTQTPRYLIKTRGQQVTLSCSPISGHRSVSWYQQTPGQGLQFLFEYFSETQRNKGNFPGRFSGRQFSNSRSEMNVSTLELGDSALYLCASSFGQGGTEELFFGEGSRLTVL.

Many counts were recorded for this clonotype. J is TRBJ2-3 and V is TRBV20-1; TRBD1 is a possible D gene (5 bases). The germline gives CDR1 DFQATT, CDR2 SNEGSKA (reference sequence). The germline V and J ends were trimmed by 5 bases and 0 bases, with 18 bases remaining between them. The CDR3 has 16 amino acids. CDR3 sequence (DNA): TGCAGTGCTTCTCCCATAAGGGGTACTAGCACAGATACGCAGTATTTT. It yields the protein CSASPIRGTSTDTQYF.

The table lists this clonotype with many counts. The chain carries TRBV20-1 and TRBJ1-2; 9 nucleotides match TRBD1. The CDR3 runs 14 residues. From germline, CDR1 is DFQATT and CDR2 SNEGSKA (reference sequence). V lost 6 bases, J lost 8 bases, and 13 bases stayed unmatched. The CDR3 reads CSAPGDREVDGYTF. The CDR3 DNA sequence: TGCAGTGCCCCTGGGGACAGGGAGGTTGACGGCTACACCTTC.

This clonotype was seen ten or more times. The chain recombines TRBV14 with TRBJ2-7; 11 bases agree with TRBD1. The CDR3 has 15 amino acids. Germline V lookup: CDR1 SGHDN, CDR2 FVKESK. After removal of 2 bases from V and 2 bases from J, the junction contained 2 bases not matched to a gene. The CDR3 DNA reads TGTGCCAGCAGCCAAAGGGACAGGGGGACCTACGAGCAGTACTTC. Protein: CASSQRDRGTYEQYF.